These T cell receptor beta chains were read from a single sample in a study of cytomegalovirus exposure and HLA in healthy donors. The protocol was immunoSEQ multiplex PCR, while the TCRdb copy is restricted to in-frame clones and leaves out a portion. The data hold approximately 150,000 clones, with just under 80% observed a single time. Sequenced: PBMCs. Receptors originate from a man younger than 35 in good health and CMV-seropositive. CDR3s include the opening cysteine and the closing phenylalanine or tryptophan. A D gene is named only where the DNA matches it firmly. The size field is filled for only some rows; it gives once, few, many or a size class.

V: TRBV7-9
size: NA
J: TRBJ2-1
D: NA
CDR3: CASSTEIGNEQFF
DNA: TGTGCCAGCAGCACCGAGATTGGCAATGAGCAGTTCTTC

V: TRBV18
size: NA
J: TRBJ1-2
D: NA
CDR3: CASSPSVAGLNYGYTF
DNA: TGTGCCAGCTCACCCTCGGTAGCGGGACTAAACTATGGCTACACCTTC

V: TRBV7-9
size: NA
J: TRBJ2-1
D: TRBD2
CDR3: CASIRSGGSSYNEQFF
DNA: TGTGCCAGCATTAGAAGCGGGGGGAGCTCCTACAATGAGCAGTTCTTC

V: TRBV29-1
size: NA
J: TRBJ1-1
D: NA
CDR3: CSVDRAGTEAFF
DNA: TGCAGCGTTGACAGGGCCGGCACTGAAGCTTTCTTT

V: TRBV5-6
size: NA
J: TRBJ2-2
D: NA
CDR3: CASSLKPWQGSGELFF
DNA: TGTGCCAGCAGCTTGAAGCCTTGGCAGGGGTCCGGGGAGCTGTTTTTT

V: TRBV18
size: NA
J: TRBJ1-1
D: NA
CDR3: CASSRQTLNTEAFF
DNA: TGTGCCAGCTCAAGACAGACTCTGAACACTGAAGCTTTCTTT

V: TRBV28
size: NA
J: TRBJ2-7
D: TRBD1
CDR3: CASSSLGTGPYEQYF
DNA: TGTGCCAGCAGTTCGTTGGGGACAGGGCCCTACGAGCAGTACTTC

V: TRBV18
size: once
J: TRBJ1-2
D: NA
CDR3: CASSRGGHDGYTF
DNA: TGTGCCAGCTCACGGGGCGGACACGACGGCTACACCTTC

V: TRBV6-1
size: NA
J: TRBJ1-2
D: NA
CDR3: CASSEGGVYGYTF
DNA: TGTGCCAGCAGTGAAGGGGGGGTCTATGGCTACACCTTC

V: TRBV27
size: NA
J: TRBJ2-7
D: NA
CDR3: CASRGGLGLEQYF
DNA: TGTGCCAGCAGGGGTGGACTGGGCCTCGAGCAGTACTTC

V: TRBV4-1
size: NA
J: TRBJ2-7
D: NA
CDR3: CASSQTDSYEQYF
DNA: TGCGCCAGCAGCCAAACCGACAGCTACGAGCAGTACTTC

V: TRBV7-9
size: NA
J: TRBJ1-1
D: NA
CDR3: CASSLGSVNTEAFF
DNA: TGTGCCAGCAGCTTAGGTTCGGTGAACACTGAAGCTTTCTTT

V: TRBV4-1
size: NA
J: TRBJ1-4
D: TRBD1
CDR3: CASSFVTGGPNEKLFF
DNA: TGCGCCAGCAGTTTTGTTACAGGGGGCCCTAATGAAAAACTGTTTTTT

V: TRBV28
size: NA
J: TRBJ2-5
D: NA
CDR3: CASKWGGRADSQYF
DNA: TGTGCCAGCAAGTGGGGAGGCAGGGCGGATTCCCAGTACTTC

V: TRBV5-1
size: NA
J: TRBJ2-3
D: TRBD1
CDR3: CASSLAGGSTDTQYF
DNA: TGCGCCAGCAGCTTGGCAGGGGGTAGCACAGATACGCAGTATTTT

V: TRBV9
size: NA
J: TRBJ2-5
D: NA
CDR3: CASSGSGWQETQYF
DNA: TGTGCCAGCAGCGGCTCCGGGTGGCAAGAGACCCAGTACTTC

V: TRBV9
size: NA
J: TRBJ1-4
D: NA
CDR3: CASSAPPNEKLFF
DNA: TGTGCCAGCAGCGCCCCTCCTAATGAAAAACTGTTTTTT

V: TRBV5-1
size: NA
J: TRBJ1-1
D: NA
CDR3: CASSVSVMNTEAFF
DNA: TGCGCCAGCAGCGTAAGCGTAATGAACACTGAAGCTTTCTTT

V: TRBV27
size: NA
J: TRBJ2-1
D: NA
CDR3: CASLAGWGLGEQFF
DNA: TGTGCCAGCCTTGCGGGATGGGGTCTTGGTGAGCAGTTCTTC

V: TRBV5-1
size: few
J: TRBJ2-1
D: TRBD2
CDR3: CASSSTSGGGYGQFF
DNA: TGCGCCAGCAGCTCAACTAGCGGGGGGGGTTACGGGCAGTTCTTC

V: TRBV2
size: NA
J: TRBJ1-4
D: TRBD1
CDR3: CASSGITDRGHEKLFF
DNA: TGTGCCAGCAGTGGGATAACCGACAGGGGGCATGAAAAACTGTTTTTT

V: TRBV7-8
size: NA
J: TRBJ2-7
D: NA
CDR3: CASSFARGYEQYF
DNA: TGTGCCAGCAGCTTCGCTAGGGGATACGAGCAGTACTTC

V: TRBV10-1
size: NA
J: TRBJ2-3
D: NA
CDR3: CASSESRDEASTDTQYF
DNA: TGCGCCAGCAGTGAGTCGCGCGACGAGGCCAGCACAGATACGCAGTATTTT

V: TRBV7-2
size: NA
J: TRBJ2-1
D: NA
CDR3: CASSTLAIQLNEQFF
DNA: TGTGCCAGCAGCACCCTAGCGATACAGCTCAATGAGCAGTTCTTC

V: TRBV18
size: NA
J: TRBJ2-7
D: NA
CDR3: CASSPPSDNEQYF
DNA: TGTGCCAGCTCACCACCGTCCGACAACGAGCAGTACTTC

V: TRBV4-1
size: once
J: TRBJ1-4
D: NA
CDR3: CASSQVAIGGATNEKLFF
DNA: TGCGCCAGCAGCCAAGTGGCCATAGGAGGGGCAACTAATGAAAAACTGTTTTTT

V: TRBV9
size: NA
J: TRBJ1-5
D: NA
CDR3: CASSPHPDRNQPQHF
DNA: TGTGCCAGCAGCCCACACCCCGACAGGAATCAGCCCCAGCATTTT

V: TRBV5-5
size: NA
J: TRBJ1-1
D: TRBD1
CDR3: CASSLPITGTVDKAFF
DNA: TGTGCCAGCAGCTTGCCCATTACCGGGACAGTGGACAAAGCTTTCTTT

V: TRBV27
size: NA
J: TRBJ2-7
D: TRBD1
CDR3: CASSLRGLGTGAYEQYF
DNA: TGTGCCAGCAGTTTAAGGGGGCTGGGGACAGGGGCCTACGAGCAGTACTTC

V: TRBV6-5
size: NA
J: TRBJ1-1
D: TRBD1
CDR3: CASSLGTGNTEAFF
DNA: TGTGCCAGCAGTCTCGGGACAGGGAACACTGAAGCTTTCTTT

V: TRBV5-1
size: NA
J: TRBJ1-2
D: TRBD1
CDR3: CASSSSDRGSTF
DNA: TGCGCCAGCAGCTCATCGGACAGGGGCTCCACCTTC

V: TRBV6-1
size: NA
J: TRBJ1-1
D: NA
CDR3: CASTGTLNTEAFF
DNA: TGTGCCAGCACCGGGACATTGAACACTGAAGCTTTCTTT

V: TRBV29-1
size: NA
J: TRBJ1-2
D: TRBD1
CDR3: CSVPTGGLYGYTF
DNA: TGCAGCGTCCCGACAGGGGGGCTATATGGCTACACCTTC

V: TRBV5-1
size: NA
J: TRBJ1-1
D: NA
CDR3: CASSLSPQLRNTEAFF
DNA: TGCGCCAGCAGCCTATCACCCCAACTCCGGAACACTGAAGCTTTCTTT

V: TRBV27
size: NA
J: TRBJ2-6
D: NA
CDR3: CASSLSGVGANVLTF
DNA: TGTGCCAGCAGTTTATCCGGGGTTGGGGCCAACGTCCTGACTTTC

V: TRBV21-1
size: few
J: TRBJ2-3
D: NA
CDR3: CASSSSVVTDTQYF
DNA: TGTGCCAGCAGTAGTAGTGTAGTCACAGATACGCAGTATTTT

V: TRBV5-6
size: once
J: TRBJ1-1
D: NA
CDR3: CASSLNGRGGTAEAFF
DNA: TGTGCCAGCAGCCTCAACGGCCGGGGGGGGACGGCTGAAGCTTTCTTT

V: TRBV6-1
size: NA
J: TRBJ1-4
D: NA
CDR3: CASTPWGSLNEKLFF
DNA: TGTGCCAGCACCCCCTGGGGCAGCCTGAATGAAAAACTGTTTTTT

V: TRBV2
size: NA
J: TRBJ1-1
D: NA
CDR3: CASSDAGMNTEAFF
DNA: TGTGCCAGCAGTGATGCCGGTATGAACACTGAAGCTTTCTTT

V: TRBV5-5
size: NA
J: TRBJ1-2
D: TRBD1
CDR3: CASSRQGDGYTF
DNA: TGTGCCAGCAGCCGACAGGGGGATGGCTACACCTTC

V: TRBV15
size: NA
J: TRBJ1-4
D: TRBD1
CDR3: CATSRRTGRNEKLFF
DNA: TGTGCCACCAGCCGGAGGACAGGGCGGAATGAAAAACTGTTTTTT

V: TRBV27
size: NA
J: TRBJ1-2
D: TRBD1
CDR3: CASSPSGQFYGYTF
DNA: TGTGCCAGCAGTCCGTCGGGACAGTTCTATGGCTACACCTTC

V: TRBV6-1
size: NA
J: TRBJ1-2
D: NA
CDR3: CASSEGGGGYGYTF
DNA: TGTGCCAGCAGTGAAGGGGGGGGAGGTTATGGCTACACCTTC

V: TRBV2
size: once
J: TRBJ1-5
D: NA
CDR3: CASSLSGENNQPQHF
DNA: TGTGCCAGCAGCCTGAGCGGGGAAAACAATCAGCCCCAGCATTTT

V: TRBV7-8
size: few
J: TRBJ2-7
D: TRBD1
CDR3: CASSLGTGSTYEQYF
DNA: TGTGCCAGCAGCTTAGGGACAGGGTCGACCTACGAGCAGTACTTC

V: TRBV21-1
size: NA
J: TRBJ2-4
D: NA
CDR3: CASRQAAKNIQYF
DNA: TGTGCCAGCAGACAGGCCGCCAAAAACATTCAGTACTTC

V: TRBV4-2
size: NA
J: TRBJ1-1
D: TRBD1
CDR3: CASSQEGQVNTEAFF
DNA: TGTGCCAGCAGCCAAGAGGGACAGGTCAACACTGAAGCTTTCTTT

V: TRBV7-8
size: NA
J: TRBJ2-4
D: NA
CDR3: CASSSGLAKNIQYF
DNA: TGTGCCAGCAGCTCCGGTCTAGCCAAAAACATTCAGTACTTC

V: TRBV7-8
size: NA
J: TRBJ2-6
D: TRBD1
CDR3: CASSLAMGQGALGANVLTF
DNA: TGTGCCAGCAGCTTAGCGATGGGACAGGGGGCGCTTGGGGCCAACGTCCTGACTTTC

V: TRBV10-1
size: NA
J: TRBJ2-2
D: TRBD2
CDR3: CASSESDAGLAGVDLEGTGELFF
DNA: TGCGCCAGCAGTGAGTCGGACGCTGGACTAGCGGGAGTGGACCTGGAGGGCACCGGGGAGCTGTTTTTT

V: TRBV7-9
size: few
J: TRBJ2-2
D: NA
CDR3: CASSTYRAQNTGELFF
DNA: TGTGCCAGCAGCACATACAGGGCACAGAACACCGGGGAGCTGTTTTTT

V: TRBV9
size: NA
J: TRBJ2-2
D: TRBD1
CDR3: CASSPKTGAGTGELFF
DNA: TGTGCCAGCAGCCCAAAGACAGGGGCGGGCACCGGGGAGCTGTTTTTT

V: TRBV5-1
size: NA
J: TRBJ2-3
D: NA
CDR3: CASSLSTVADTQYF
DNA: TGCGCCAGCAGCTTGTCGACAGTGGCAGATACGCAGTATTTT

V: TRBV10-3
size: NA
J: TRBJ1-4
D: TRBD1
CDR3: CAISEGRQGDSKKLFF
DNA: TGTGCCATCAGTGAGGGACGGCAGGGGGATAGTAAAAAACTGTTTTTT

V: TRBV5-1
size: NA
J: TRBJ1-2
D: NA
CDR3: CASSPASGGSYGYTF
DNA: TGCGCCAGCAGCCCCGCTTCCGGGGGGAGCTATGGCTACACCTTC

V: TRBV5-1
size: NA
J: TRBJ2-3
D: TRBD1
CDR3: CASSVWRWRDRDTDTQYF
DNA: TGCGCCAGCAGCGTGTGGAGGTGGCGGGACAGGGACACAGATACGCAGTATTTT

V: TRBV5-1
size: NA
J: TRBJ2-3
D: NA
CDR3: CASSLDRVGFKLDTQYF
DNA: TGCGCCAGCAGCTTGGACAGGGTGGGCTTCAAGCTAGATACGCAGTATTTT

V: TRBV19
size: NA
J: TRBJ1-5
D: NA
CDR3: CASSPGTNQPQHF
DNA: TGTGCCAGTAGTCCAGGCACCAATCAGCCCCAGCATTTT

V: TRBV9
size: once
J: TRBJ1-1
D: NA
CDR3: CASRTTGNSEAFF
DNA: TGTGCCAGCAGAACCACGGGGAACTCTGAAGCTTTCTTT

V: TRBV7-8
size: NA
J: TRBJ2-7
D: NA
CDR3: CASSFSYEQYF
DNA: TGTGCCAGCAGCTTCAGCTACGAGCAGTACTTC